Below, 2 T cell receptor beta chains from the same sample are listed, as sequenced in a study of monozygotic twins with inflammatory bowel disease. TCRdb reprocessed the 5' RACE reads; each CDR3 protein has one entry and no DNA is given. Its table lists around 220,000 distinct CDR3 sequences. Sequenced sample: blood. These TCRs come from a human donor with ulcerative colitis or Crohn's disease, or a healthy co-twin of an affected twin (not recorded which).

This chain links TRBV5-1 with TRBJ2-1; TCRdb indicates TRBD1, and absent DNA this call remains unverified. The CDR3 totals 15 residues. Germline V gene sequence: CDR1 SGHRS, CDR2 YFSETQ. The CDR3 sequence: CASSRGQGASNEQFF.

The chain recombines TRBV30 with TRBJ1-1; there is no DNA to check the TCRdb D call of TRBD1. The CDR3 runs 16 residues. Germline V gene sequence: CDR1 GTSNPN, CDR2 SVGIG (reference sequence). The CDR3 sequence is CAWIKDRGLANTEAFF.